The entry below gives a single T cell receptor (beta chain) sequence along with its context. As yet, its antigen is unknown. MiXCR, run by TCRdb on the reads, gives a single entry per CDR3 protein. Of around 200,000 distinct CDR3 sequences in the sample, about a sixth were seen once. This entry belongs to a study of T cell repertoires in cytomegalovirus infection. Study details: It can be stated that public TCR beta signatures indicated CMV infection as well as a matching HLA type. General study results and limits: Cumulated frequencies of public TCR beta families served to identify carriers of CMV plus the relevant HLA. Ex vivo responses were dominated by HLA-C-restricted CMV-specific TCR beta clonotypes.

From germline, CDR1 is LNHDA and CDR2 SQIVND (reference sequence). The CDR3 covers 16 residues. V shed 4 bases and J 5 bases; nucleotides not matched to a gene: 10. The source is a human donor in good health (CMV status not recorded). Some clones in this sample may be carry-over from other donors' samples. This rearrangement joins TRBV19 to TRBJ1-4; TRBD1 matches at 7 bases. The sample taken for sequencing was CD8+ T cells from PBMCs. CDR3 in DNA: TGTGCCAGTAGTACAAAACCGGGACAGCGGAATGAAAAACTGTTTTTT. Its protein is CASSTKPGQRNEKLFF.